This is a list of T cell receptor beta chains from one sample in a study of blood T cell repertoires in COVID-19. Repertoires were generated with immunoSEQ multiplex PCR, while TCRdb's copy carries only in-frame clones and drops some. This table has more than 200,000 clones, 70% to 90% appearing once. Sequencing used peripheral blood. These receptors were taken from an older woman with active or convalescent COVID-19. Each CDR3 is given with its conserved first and last residue. The D gene is left open where the match is weak. Part of the rows lack a size; the others show once, few, many or a class for expanded clones.

CDR3 protein	CDR3 DNA	V gene	J gene	D gene	clone size
CASSRGVGEQFF	TGTGCCAGCAGCAGGGGCGTAGGGGAGCAGTTCTTC	TRBV21-1	TRBJ2-1	NA	once
CASRATGRGYTF	TGTGCCAGCAGGGCGACAGGGAGAGGCTACACCTTC	TRBV28	TRBJ1-2	TRBD1	NA
CASSTGTGQETQYF	TGTGCCAGCAGTACGGGGACAGGCCAAGAGACCCAGTACTTC	TRBV4-2	TRBJ2-5	TRBD1	NA
CASSDYKSQGAGNTIYF	TGTGCCAGCAGTGACTATAAATCGCAGGGGGCTGGAAACACCATATATTTT	TRBV6-4	TRBJ1-3	TRBD1	NA
CSVVDSRSYEQYF	TGCAGCGTAGTAGACAGTCGGTCCTACGAGCAGTACTTC	TRBV29-1	TRBJ2-7	NA	NA
CASSPRTGQAWDEQYF	TGTGCCAGCAGCCCCAGAACCGGACAGGCTTGGGACGAGCAGTACTTC	TRBV5-8	TRBJ2-7	TRBD1	NA
CASSVGGDRVGYTF	TGTGCCAGCAGCGTAGGGGGGGACAGGGTTGGCTACACCTTC	TRBV9	TRBJ1-2	TRBD1	once
CASTLGQGARGYTF	TGTGCCAGCACATTGGGACAGGGGGCGCGAGGCTACACCTTC	TRBV11-2	TRBJ1-2	TRBD1	NA
CASSLESGRGGFDTQYF	TGTGCCAGCAGCTTAGAGTCCGGGCGGGGGGGGTTTGATACGCAGTATTTT	TRBV7-2	TRBJ2-3	TRBD2	NA
CASSLGTSLGEQFF	TGTGCCAGCAGCTTAGGTACTAGCTTAGGTGAGCAGTTCTTC	TRBV11-2	TRBJ2-1	NA	NA
CASSQPITGARGEKLFF	TGCGCCAGCAGCCAACCTATAACAGGGGCCCGGGGTGAAAAACTGTTTTTT	TRBV4-1	TRBJ1-4	TRBD1	many
CASSPGQGKAFF	TGTGCCAGCAGCCCTGGACAGGGCAAAGCTTTCTTT	TRBV6-2/TRBV6-3	TRBJ1-1	TRBD1	NA
CASSFGNLGSREQYF	TGTGCCAGCAGCTTCGGGAACTTGGGATCGAGGGAGCAGTACTTC	TRBV5-6	TRBJ2-7	NA	few
CASSQRSPYEQYF	TGTGCCAGCAGCCAGAGGAGCCCCTACGAGCAGTACTTC	TRBV3-1/TRBV3-2	TRBJ2-7	NA	few
CASSSQISSEAFF	TGTGCCAGCAGTTCCCAAATTTCATCTGAAGCTTTCTTT	TRBV6-6	TRBJ1-1	NA	NA
CASSFGSGETQYF	TGTGCCAGCAGCTTCGGGTCGGGGGAGACCCAGTACTTC	TRBV3-1/TRBV3-2	TRBJ2-5	NA	NA
CASSSEITSGSSYNEQFF	TGTGCCAGCAGCTCCGAGATAACTAGCGGAAGCTCCTACAATGAGCAGTTCTTC	TRBV5-4	TRBJ2-1	TRBD2	once